This T cell receptor (beta chain) appears in the sequencing data of a study of Graves' ophthalmopathy and Graves' hyperthyroidism. Overall study context: The blood sample was drawn at first diagnosis and before any treatment. The study's findings and limits: In predicting ophthalmopathy progression, the model reached approximately 70% sensitivity and 72% to 85% specificity.

Germline assignment: CDR1 DFQATT and CDR2 SNEGSKA (reference sequence). The trim removed 4 bases at V and 6 bases at J, leaving 4 bases unmatched. This CDR3 spans 13 amino acids. Where ophthalmopathy was present, donors had moderate-to-severe activity, CAS ≥3, NOSPECS ≥4 and duration under 3 months. A note on this clonotype: Its target is unknown.

The authors amplified TCR beta CDR3 regions, and they did so from RNA transcripts for repertoire sequencing. The library came from an HTBI-primed first-round RT-PCR and a second-round multiplex PCR. TCRdb fed the multiplex PCR reads into MiXCR, producing one record per CDR3 protein. Altogether about 640,000 distinct CDR3 sequences are present, 35% to 45% being singletons, with the ten largest covering roughly 3.5%. The clonotype comes from an adult man with Graves' ophthalmopathy. This chain links TRBV20-1 with TRBJ1-4; 8 nucleotides align to TRBD1. The material sequenced was peripheral blood. This chain's CDR3 is CSAIRGPDEKLFF. In DNA form, the CDR3 reads TGCAGTGCTATCAGGGGGCCTGATGAAAAACTGTTTTTT.